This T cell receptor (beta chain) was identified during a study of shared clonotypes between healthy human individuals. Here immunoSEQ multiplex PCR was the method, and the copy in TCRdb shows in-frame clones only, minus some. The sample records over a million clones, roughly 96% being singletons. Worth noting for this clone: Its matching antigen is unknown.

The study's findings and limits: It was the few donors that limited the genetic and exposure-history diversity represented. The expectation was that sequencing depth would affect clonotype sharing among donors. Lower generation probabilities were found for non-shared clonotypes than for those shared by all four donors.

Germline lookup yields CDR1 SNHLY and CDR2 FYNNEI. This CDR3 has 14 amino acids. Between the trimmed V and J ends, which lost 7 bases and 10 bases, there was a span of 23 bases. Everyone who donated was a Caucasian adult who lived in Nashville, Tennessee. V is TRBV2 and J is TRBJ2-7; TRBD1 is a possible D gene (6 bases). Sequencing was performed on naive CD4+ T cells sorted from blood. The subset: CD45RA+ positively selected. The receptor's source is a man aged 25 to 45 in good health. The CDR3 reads CASILGADWPLQYF. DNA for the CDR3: TGTGCCAGCATTCTGGGGGCGGATTGGCCCCTTCAGTACTTC.